This T cell receptor beta chain was sequenced during a study of graft-versus-host responses after intestinal transplantation. Turning to the study itself: Each of the recipients got a multivisceral, liver-intestinal, or isolated intestinal transplant. Anti-thymocyte globulin served as induction for all recipients, who then took tacrolimus and steroids for two to three years.

Sequencing was performed with immunoSEQ multiplex PCR; in TCRdb, only in-frame clones are kept and a portion is missing. The data show more than 65,000 clones, about 91% seen once. On this clone: Its specificity is not known.

General study results and limits: Peak circulating GvH clone levels tracked with early post-transplant HvG declines. Within allografts, high graft-versus-host to host-versus-graft clonal ratios were seen among patients with graft-donor T cell macrochimerism.

Looked up from germline, CDR1 is SGHVS and CDR2 is FQNEAQ. V was pared by 1 base and J by 5 bases, with 9 bases between. The CDR3 length is 13 residues. The source material was unstimulated CD8+ T cells sorted from spleen or lymph node cells, sampled before transplant. This receptor was obtained from a human donor who was the organ donor for an intestinal transplant. This chain connects TRBV7-8 to TRBJ2-7; D remains ambiguous. In DNA form, the CDR3 reads TGTGCCAGCAGCTTAGACCCACCCGACGAGCAGTACTTC. It translates to CASSLDPPDEQYF.